This TCR beta chain was sequenced for a study of beta chain features in type 1 diabetes. Looking at the study overall: Sorted cells from all samples, numbering 95 million to 140 million, were examined. Study-level findings and limits: A moderate, significant TCRB CDR3 shortening appeared in type 1 diabetes across four CD4+ subsets.

Sequencing targeted expressed TCRB transcripts, as all isolated RNA had been reverse transcribed. Approximately 910,000 reads, on average, came from each of the stem cell-like memory T cell samples. The method was immunoSEQ multiplex PCR; TCRdb's version includes in-frame clones alone and lacks a portion of them. The sample contains about 25,000 clones, 49% of which appear only once. Points on this clone: The antigen remains unidentified.

Via the markers CD45RO/CCR7/CD25/CD127/CD95/CD27, stem cell-like memory, regulatory, central memory and naive CD4+ cells were sorted. The purity of all sorted populations exceeded 95%. CDR3 length: 14 residues. CDR1 is SGHRS, CDR2 YFSETQ, per germline. V gave up 0 bases and J gave up 8 bases, with 11 bases separating them. The chain links TRBV5-1 to TRBJ1-4; D is possibly TRBD1 (6 bases). The sequenced material came from stem cell memory CD4+ T cells from blood. The origin of this receptor is a man in his thirties or forties with type 1 diabetes. The DNA for the CDR3 is TGCGCCAGCAGCTTGGACAGGGTACAGGAAAAACTGTTTTTT. Protein: CASSLDRVQEKLFF.